The 22 T cell receptor beta chains listed next were all sequenced from one sample in a study of cytomegalovirus exposure and HLA in healthy donors. 60 Vbeta and 13 Jbeta primers were used in PCR. Using immunoSEQ multiplex PCR, the repertoire was profiled, and TCRdb retains in-frame clones only, with some absent. This table has 200,000 to 250,000 clones, 78% appearing once. The sample comprised PBMCs. These receptors all come from a male donor in good health and CMV-seronegative.

The genes are TRBV10-3 and TRBJ1-6; unclear D gene. Per germline, CDR1 ENHRY and CDR2 SYGVKD. Trimming stripped 3 bases from V and 7 bases from J, with 16 bases between. This CDR3 is built from 16 residues. DNA for the CDR3: TGTGCCATCAGTGAAGTAATTGACGGACTCAATTCACCCCTCCACTTT. It encodes CAISEVIDGLNSPLHF.

The V gene is TRBV5-1, the J gene TRBJ2-1; the match to TRBD1 covers 7 bases. Germline CDR1 and CDR2: SGHRS and YFSETQ. This CDR3 comprises 15 residues. The trim removed 1 base at V and 3 bases at J, leaving 4 bases unmatched. The CDR3 reads CASSLYRGDYNEQFF. The CDR3 DNA reads TGCGCCAGCAGCTTGTACAGGGGAGACTACAATGAGCAGTTCTTC.

The rearrangement joins TRBV6-5 to TRBJ2-1; 7 bases align to TRBD2. This CDR3 spans 13 amino acids. The V gene's germline CDR1 is MNHEY and CDR2 SVGAGI. Trimming at V came to 7 bases and at J to 9 bases, leaving 9 bases not matched to a gene. CDR3: CASMPGGGGEQFF. CDR3 nucleotide sequence: TGTGCCAGCATGCCGGGGGGTGGTGGTGAGCAGTTCTTC.

The V call is TRBV5-4, the J call TRBJ1-2; D is possibly TRBD1 (5 bases). The CDR3 consists of 13 residues. Trimming shortened V by 4 bases and J by 4 bases, and 11 bases separated the two germline ends. Germline-derived CDR1 and CDR2 are SGHNT and YYREEE (reference sequence). The CDR3 region has the DNA TGTGCCAGCAGCGAAATAGGGGCCTATGGCTACACCTTC. This gives the protein CASSEIGAYGYTF.

The rearrangement links TRBV5-1 to TRBJ2-3; D gene ambiguous. Germline-derived CDR1 and CDR2 are SGHRS and YFSETQ. With 5 bases removed from V and 1 base from J, the gap between germline ends came to 14 bases. The CDR3 is made up of 15 amino acids. Here the CDR3 reads CASRAGSRGTDTQYF. CDR3 DNA: TGCGCCAGCAGGGCCGGAAGCCGGGGCACAGATACGCAGTATTTT.

This chain connects TRBV7-9 to TRBJ2-3; D gene unclear. CDR1 SEHNR and CDR2 FQNEAQ come from the germline V gene (reference sequence). Trimming cost V 5 bases and J 5 bases, with 11 bases left between them. The CDR3 sequence is 13 residues long. CDR3 coding DNA: TGTGCCAGCAGCCAGAATAACAGAGATACGCAGTATTTT. Amino acid sequence: CASSQNNRDTQYF.

The chain employs TRBV19 and TRBJ1-4; D might be TRBD1 (5 bases). The ends were cut back, 4 bases at V and 8 bases at J, with 17 bases in the middle. CDR1 and CDR2 from the germline V gene are LNHDA and SQIVND (reference sequence). The CDR3 is 15 amino acids. As DNA, the CDR3 is TGTGCCAGTAGTACGGGAGGGGTTGCGTTGGAAAAACTGTTTTTT. Protein product: CASSTGGVALEKLFF. The full variable domain, completed using reference TRBV19 and TRBJ1-4, is DGGITQSPKYLFRKEGQNVTLSCEQNLNHDAMYWYRQDPGQGLRLIYYSQIVNDFQKGDIAEGYSVSREKKESFPLTVTSAQKNPTAFYLCASSTGGVALEKLFFGSGTQLSVL.

This clone occurred once. The J gene is TRBJ1-1, the V gene TRBV5-1, with 7 bases identical to TRBD1. V lost 5 bases to trimming and J lost 6 bases; unmatched junction nucleotides: 4. CDR1 and CDR2 (germline): SGHRS, YFSETQ. The length of the CDR3 is 12 residues. The CDR3 spells CASSIRGPEAFF. For the CDR3, the DNA is TGCGCCAGCAGTATAAGGGGGCCTGAAGCTTTCTTT.

The chain couples TRBV5-6 to TRBJ2-5; tentatively, D is TRBD2 (5 bases). Trimming took off 1 base at V and 5 bases at J, with 15 bases between the two ends. Germline values: CDR1 SGHDT, CDR2 YYEEEE. This CDR3 is built from 15 residues. The CDR3 spells CASSLIARDLETQYF. CDR3 in DNA: TGTGCCAGCAGCTTGATCGCTCGGGATCTCGAGACCCAGTACTTC. Based on the CDR3 plus reference TRBV5-6 and TRBJ2-5, the full variable domain is DAGVTQSPTHLIKTRGQQVTLRCSPKSGHDTVSWYQQALGQGPQFIFQYYEEEERQRGNFPDRFSGHQFPNYSSELNVNALLLGDSALYLCASSLIARDLETQYFGPGTRLLVL.

The chain uses TRBV7-9 and TRBJ2-1, with TRBD2 matching 7 bases. V shed 5 bases and J 4 bases; nucleotides not matched to a gene: 14. This CDR3 is 17 amino acids long. Germline V gives CDR1 SEHNR, CDR2 FQNEAQ (reference sequence). The CDR3 nucleotides read TGTGCCAGCAGCACCTTAGTTAGGCGGGAGTTTTACAATGAGCAGTTCTTC. Translation: CASSTLVRREFYNEQFF.

The V gene is TRBV6-6, the J gene TRBJ2-5; 10 bases fit TRBD1. After removal of 2 bases from V and 5 bases from J, the junction contained 2 bases not matched to a gene. The CDR3 covers 14 residues. Germline lookup yields CDR1 MNHNY and CDR2 SVGAGI (reference sequence). CDR3 residues: CASSYGTGAETQYF. DNA of the CDR3: TGTGCCAGCAGTTACGGGACAGGGGCCGAGACCCAGTACTTC.

The CDR3 nucleotides are TGTGCCAGCAGTTTAGGAAGGCCAGGGGGGAGCGGCTACACCTTC. It codes for CASSLGRPGGSGYTF. The chain has TRBV6-5 and TRBJ1-2; 7 bases are a match to TRBD1. The CDR3 length is 15 residues. With 4 bases clipped from V and 8 bases from J, the junction kept 13 bases outside the gene matches. CDR1 and CDR2 from the germline V gene are MNHEY and SVGAGI.

The chain is built from TRBV9 and TRBJ1-3; a possible D gene is TRBD1 (6 bases). V lost 4 bases and J 8 bases, leaving 19 bases between the germline ends. The germline CDR1 and CDR2 sequences are SGDLS and YYNGEE. The CDR3 is 15 amino acids. Written as DNA, the CDR3 is TGTGCCAGCAGCCCACGACAACAGGGTTTCGACACCATATATTTT. Its protein is CASSPRQQGFDTIYF.

The V and J genes are TRBV7-2 and TRBJ2-5, with D possibly matching TRBD2 (6 bases). Germline loops: CDR1 SGHTA, CDR2 FQGNSA. The CDR3 runs to 13 residues. V dropped 5 bases and J dropped 3 bases, with 10 bases sitting between them. The CDR3 spells CASSRGTEETQYF. The CDR3 DNA follows: TGTGCCAGCAGCCGGGGGACGGAAGAGACCCAGTACTTC.

The V and J genes are TRBV7-8 and TRBJ2-7, with TRBD1 as a possible D gene (6 bases). The V and J ends lost 1 base and 6 bases respectively, with 10 bases between them. The germline gives CDR1 SGHVS, CDR2 FQNEAQ. The CDR3 is 13 amino acids. The CDR3 DNA reads TGTGCCAGCAGCTTAGGGGACAAGTCCGAGCAGTACTTC. Translated: CASSLGDKSEQYF. Full variable domain (missing parts from reference TRBV7-8 and TRBJ2-7): GAGVSQSPRYKVAKRGQDVALRCDPISGHVSLFWYQQALGQGPEFLTYFQNEAQLDKSGLPSDRFFAERPEGSVSTLKIQRTQQEDSAVYLCASSLGDKSEQYFGPGTRLTVT.

This sequence joins TRBV6-5 and TRBJ2-7, with D perhaps matching TRBD1 (5 bases). The CDR3 totals 14 residues. The germline CDR1 and CDR2 sequences are MNHEY and SVGAGI. Trimming removed 6 bases at V and 0 bases at J, with 12 bases between. The DNA of the CDR3 is TGTGCCAGCAGGCCACAGGTGTTCTCCTACGAGCAGTACTTC. Translating it yields CASRPQVFSYEQYF.

The chain is built from TRBV15 and TRBJ2-7, with 7 bases fitting TRBD1. Germline V gene data show CDR1 as LNHNV and CDR2 as YYDKDF (reference sequence). The CDR3 is 15 residues long. Losses at the gene ends were 1 base for V and 6 bases for J; bases not matched to a gene: 9. This CDR3 is CATSRVTGATSEQYF. The CDR3, as DNA: TGTGCCACCAGCAGAGTAACAGGGGCCACCTCCGAGCAGTACTTC.

The chain couples TRBV5-1 to TRBJ1-1, with D hard to call. Germline CDR1 reads SGHRS; CDR2 reads YFSETQ. Trimming took off 2 bases at V and 1 base at J, with 9 bases between the two ends. The CDR3 has 14 residues. In DNA form, the CDR3 reads TGCGCCAGCAGCTTTTCAGGAACGAACACTGAAGCTTTCTTT. Amino acids: CASSFSGTNTEAFF.

The CDR3 sequence is CASSLGQVGQPQHF. The CDR3, as DNA: TGCGCCAGCAGCTTGGGACAGGTTGGTCAGCCCCAGCATTTT. The rearrangement joins TRBV5-1 to TRBJ1-5; maybe TRBD1 (6 bases). The ends were cut back, 0 bases at V and 6 bases at J, with 10 bases in the middle. This CDR3 has 14 amino acids. In germline, CDR1 is SGHRS, CDR2 YFSETQ.

This chain links TRBV9 with TRBJ1-2; 9 bases are a match to TRBD1. Losses at the gene ends were 5 bases for V and 4 bases for J; bases not matched to a gene: 6. This CDR3 has 14 residues. The germline V gene encodes CDR1 SGDLS and CDR2 YYNGEE. As DNA, the CDR3 is TGTGCCAGCAGGGGCTCGACAGGGGGCTATGGCTACACCTTC. Translation: CASRGSTGGYGYTF.

The rearrangement links TRBV5-1 to TRBJ1-4, with 7 bases lining up with TRBD1. Per the germline V gene, CDR1 is SGHRS and CDR2 is YFSETQ. The ends lost 5 bases at V and 3 bases at J; junction bases unmatched: 10. This CDR3 is built from 16 residues. This chain's CDR3 is CASSSSPGQPNEKLFF. The CDR3 bases are TGCGCCAGCAGTTCATCACCGGGACAGCCTAATGAAAAACTGTTTTTT.

This clone appeared a few times. The DNA of the CDR3 is TGTGCCAGCAGTTCGGGGACAGAGCCTTACACTGAAGCTTTCTTT. Amino acid sequence: CASSSGTEPYTEAFF. The V call is TRBV27, the J call TRBJ1-1, with 7 bases that match TRBD1. The CDR3 is 15 amino acids. In germline, CDR1 is MNHEY, CDR2 SMNVEV (reference sequence). Losses at the gene ends were 4 bases for V and 3 bases for J; bases not matched to a gene: 8.